These 28 T cell receptor beta chains came from one sample sequenced in a study of shared clonotypes between healthy human individuals. The repertoire was sequenced with immunoSEQ multiplex PCR; TCRdb's copy has only in-frame clones and lacks some. The profile shows about 820,000 clones, approximately 92% of them singletons. CD45RO-negative, CCR7-selected cells formed the naive CD8 fraction, which excluded terminally differentiated effector memory CD45RA+ cells. Specimen: naive CD8+ T cells sorted from blood. Receptors originate from a man aged 25-45 years in good health.

The CDR3: CASSQDAEGVNQPQHF. The CDR3 DNA reads as TGCGCCAGCAGCCAAGATGCAGAGGGGGTGAATCAGCCCCAGCATTTT. This sequence joins TRBV4-3 and TRBJ1-5; D is perhaps TRBD1 (6 bases). In germline, CDR1 is LGHNA, CDR2 YSLEER. Trimming shortened V by 0 bases and J by 4 bases, and 13 bases separated the two germline ends. The CDR3 contains 16 residues.

V is TRBV29-1 and J is TRBJ2-1; possible D gene TRBD2, 5 bases. Trimming pared 3 bases from V and 6 bases from J, leaving 15 bases between. The germline gives CDR1 SQVTM, CDR2 ANQGSEA. This CDR3 is 14 amino acids long. The CDR3 sequence: CSVDGLRTGNEQFF. The CDR3 nucleotides read TGCAGCGTTGACGGACTCAGGACCGGCAATGAGCAGTTCTTC.

This chain links TRBV7-2 with TRBJ1-2; D is ambiguous. The CDR3 is 15 amino acids. Trimming left V 1 base short and J 6 bases short, with 15 bases between. Germline V gene lookup returns CDR1 SGHTA and CDR2 FQGNSA. The CDR3 coding sequence is TGTGCCAGCAGCTTAGATCTTTCGGAAGCCCATGGCTACACCTTC. Translation gives CASSLDLSEAHGYTF.

The rearrangement joins TRBV14 to TRBJ2-1; a weak D match, TRBD2 (6 bases). CDR1 and CDR2 from the germline V gene are SGHDN and FVKESK. The V gene lost 1 base and the J gene lost 2 bases, with 15 bases spanning the gap. The CDR3 sequence is 17 residues long. CDR3 residues: CASSQGGLAITYNEQFF. CDR3 nucleotide sequence: TGTGCCAGCAGCCAAGGCGGTCTAGCGATAACCTACAATGAGCAGTTCTTC.

This sequence joins TRBV9 and TRBJ2-5, with 10 bases aligning to TRBD1. V trimming: 0 bases; J trimming: 4 bases; junction bases outside the gene matches: 3. The germline V gene encodes CDR1 SGDLS and CDR2 YYNGEE. This CDR3 has 15 amino acids. DNA for the CDR3: TGTGCCAGCAGCGTAGACGACAGGGGGCGAGAGACCCAGTACTTC. Its translation is CASSVDDRGRETQYF.

This chain links TRBV4-1 with TRBJ1-4; the D is unclear. The germline V and J ends were trimmed by 2 bases and 4 bases, with 8 bases remaining between them. From germline, CDR1 is MGHRA and CDR2 YSYEKL. There are 14 residues in the CDR3. CDR3 DNA: TGCGCCAGCAGCCAACTGAGAATTAATGAAAAACTGTTTTTT. It codes for CASSQLRINEKLFF.

The CDR3 loop is CASTPGSYNEQFF. The CDR3 DNA reads as TGTGCCAGCACGCCGGGCTCCTACAATGAGCAGTTCTTC. V gene TRBV11-2 combines with J gene TRBJ2-1; D is uncertain. The V gene lost 7 bases and the J gene lost 0 bases, with 7 bases spanning the gap. The CDR3 contains 13 residues. From germline, CDR1 is SGHAT and CDR2 FQNNGV.

Remarks on this clone: One end of the junction fails to match germline, which may point to a read error. The chain's CDR3 is CASSSAGFPDTQYF. The CDR3, as DNA: TGTGCTAGCAGCTCAGCGGGATTTCCAGATACGCAGTATTTT. This chain connects TRBV7-7 to TRBJ2-3; 7 bases line up with TRBD2. CDR3 size: 14 residues. Germline V gene lookup returns CDR1 SSHAT and CDR2 FNYEAQ (reference sequence).

The rearrangement joins TRBV15 to TRBJ2-1, with a weak D call TRBD2 (5 bases). The CDR3 has 14 amino acids. The germline V gene encodes CDR1 LNHNV and CDR2 YYDKDF (reference sequence). V was cut by 1 base and J by 6 bases, with 10 bases left in between. Here the CDR3 DNA reads TGTGCCACCAGCAGAGCCGAGCGGAGCAATGAGCAGTTCTTC. This gives the protein CATSRAERSNEQFF. The complete variable domain, with remaining parts taken from reference TRBV15 and TRBJ2-1, reads DAMVIQNPRYQVTQFGKPVTLSCSQTLNHNVMYWYQQKSSQAPKLLFHYYDKDFNNEADTPDNFQSRRPNTSFCFLDIRSPGLGDTAMYLCATSRAERSNEQFFGPGTRLTVL.

This chain uses TRBV25-1 with TRBJ2-1; TRBD2 aligns across 13 bases. The CDR3 loop spans 16 amino acids. Per the germline V gene, CDR1 is MGHDK and CDR2 is SYGVNS. CDR3: CATSSPGLAGYNEQFF. The CDR3 coding sequence is TGTGCGACCTCATCCCCGGGACTAGCGGGATACAATGAGCAGTTCTTC.

The genes are TRBV7-9 and TRBJ2-3; 9 bases line up with TRBD2. Trimming cost V 6 bases and J 1 base; bases outside gene matches: 17. CDR1 and CDR2 from the germline V gene are SEHNR and FQNEAQ (reference sequence). The CDR3 contains 19 residues. The CDR3 is CASSSSVAGVLPRTDTQYF. In DNA form, the CDR3 reads TGTGCCAGCAGTTCCTCGGTAGCGGGAGTGCTACCGCGCACAGATACGCAGTATTTT.

Regarding this clone: A much bigger clone sits one base away, suggesting this may be a read error. The sample has other DNA sequences that encode this CDR3 too. The chain is built from TRBV27 and TRBJ2-7; D is unclear. Germline-derived CDR1 and CDR2 are MNHEY and SMNVEV (reference sequence). The CDR3 runs 12 residues. V dropped 4 bases and J dropped 0 bases, with 4 bases sitting between them. The CDR3 spells CASSSDSYEQYF. CDR3 coding DNA: TGTGCCAGCAGTTCCGACTCCTACGAGCAGTACTTC.

The genes are TRBV6-5 and TRBJ2-7; D possibly corresponds to TRBD2 (6 bases). Germline CDR1 MNHEY, CDR2 SVGAGI. CDR3 length: 12 amino acids. V lost 8 bases to trimming and J lost 3 bases, with 11 bases between them. This CDR3 is CASRNSGYEQYF. The CDR3 nucleotides read TGTGCCAGCCGAAATAGCGGCTACGAGCAGTACTTC.

This rearrangement joins TRBV7-9 to TRBJ1-1; no reliable D call. This CDR3 region has 14 residues. Trimming shortened V by 2 bases and J by 5 bases, and 12 bases separated the two germline ends. CDR1 and CDR2 from the germline V gene are SEHNR and FQNEAQ (reference sequence). Here the CDR3 DNA reads TGTGCCAGCAGCTTAATGGTAGCTGGAACTGAAGCTTTCTTT. Its translation: CASSLMVAGTEAFF.

This clone was seen a handful of times. This chain uses TRBV5-6 with TRBJ1-5; D uncertain. Looked up from germline, CDR1 is SGHDT and CDR2 is YYEEEE. V lost 1 base, J lost 5 bases, and 4 bases lay in between. The CDR3 covers 12 residues. Written as DNA, the CDR3 is TGTGCCAGCAGCTTGCAAGATCAGCCCCAGCATTTT. Translating gives CASSLQDQPQHF.

This clone has a single count. The genes are TRBV19 and TRBJ2-3; D perhaps matches TRBD2 (5 bases). V gave up 1 base and J gave up 2 bases, with 10 bases separating them. CDR3 length: 15 amino acids. Germline assignment: CDR1 LNHDA and CDR2 SQIVND (reference sequence). CDR3 in DNA: TGTGCCAGTAGTATAGTGGCGGGTTTCACAGATACGCAGTATTTT. Its translation: CASSIVAGFTDTQYF.

The chain joins TRBV29-1 to TRBJ2-3; 8 bases are a match to TRBD2. Germline CDR1 and CDR2: SQVTM and ANQGSEA. There are 15 residues in the CDR3. After removal of 3 bases from V and 1 base from J, the junction contained 6 bases not matched to a gene. The CDR3 DNA reads TGCAGCGTTGATAGCGGGGCGGGGCGCACAGATACGCAGTATTTT. Translation gives CSVDSGAGRTDTQYF.

This sequence joins TRBV7-2 and TRBJ1-1; D is unclear. The germline gives CDR1 SGHTA, CDR2 FQGNSA. CDR3 length equals 13 residues. The V end was cut by 5 bases, the J end by 4 bases, with 11 bases between. For the CDR3, the DNA is TGTGCCAGCAGCCTCTTCTTGGGCACTGAAGCTTTCTTT. This gives the protein CASSLFLGTEAFF. Full variable domain (missing parts from reference TRBV7-2 and TRBJ1-1): GAGVSQSPSNKVTEKGKDVELRCDPISGHTALYWYRQSLGQGLEFLIYFQGNSAPDKSGLPSDRFSAERTGGSVSTLTIQRTQQEDSAVYLCASSLFLGTEAFFGQGTRLTVV.

The chain links TRBV5-1 to TRBJ2-7; D unclear. The ends were cut back, 4 bases at V and 0 bases at J, with 20 bases in the middle. The CDR3 is made up of 17 amino acids. Germline V CDR1 and CDR2: SGHRS, YFSETQ. The CDR3 nucleotides are TGCGCCAGCAGCCTCACCCAGGATCCGGTTGGCTCCTACGAGCAGTACTTC. This sequence encodes CASSLTQDPVGSYEQYF.

V is TRBV29-1 and J is TRBJ2-1; 9 nucleotides align to TRBD1. J gave up 4 bases and V 5 bases, and 12 bases lay outside the gene matches. The CDR3 is 16 residues long. Germline values: CDR1 SQVTM, CDR2 ANQGSEA. The DNA of the CDR3 is TGCAGCGTTTTAGGTTTTAAGACAGGGGGATACAATGAGCAGTTCTTC. Residues: CSVLGFKTGGYNEQFF.

This chain connects TRBV2 to TRBJ1-5, with TRBD1 as a possible D gene (6 bases). V gave up 5 bases and J gave up 2 bases, with 19 bases separating them. In germline, CDR1 is SNHLY, CDR2 FYNNEI. The CDR3 has 17 residues. The CDR3: CASSSRGGRSGNQPQHF. CDR3 nucleotides: TGTGCCAGCAGTTCAAGGGGGGGAAGGTCTGGCAATCAGCCCCAGCATTTT.

The chain couples TRBV5-6 to TRBJ1-1, with TRBD1 identical over 9 bases. Germline V CDR1 and CDR2: SGHDT, YYEEEE. V lost 6 bases to trimming and J lost 3 bases; unmatched junction nucleotides: 9. The CDR3 sequence is 15 residues long. CDR3 nucleotides: TGTGCCAGCACCCCGGGGACAGGGCTCGACACTGAAGCTTTCTTT. Translation gives CASTPGTGLDTEAFF.

The V call is TRBV5-5, the J call TRBJ2-7; D not certain. The CDR3 runs 12 residues. Germline CDR1 is SGHKS and CDR2 is YYEKEE (reference sequence). V was shortened by 4 bases and J by 4 bases, with 9 bases between the two germline ends. The CDR3 reads CASSPTGYEQYF. CDR3 DNA sequence: TGTGCCAGCAGCCCTACTGGATACGAGCAGTACTTC.

V usage is TRBV4-3 and J usage is TRBJ2-2; 7 nucleotides line up with TRBD1. The length of the CDR3 is 16 residues. CDR1 is LGHNA and CDR2 is YSLEER in the germline V gene. After removal of 1 base from V and 3 bases from J, the junction contained 5 bases not matched to a gene. The CDR3 DNA reads TGCGCCAGCAGCCAAGCCTGGCAGGGGGACACCGGGGAGCTGTTTTTT. It yields the protein CASSQAWQGDTGELFF.

The chain recombines TRBV5-1 with TRBJ1-5; the D gene is possibly TRBD1 (6 bases). The CDR3 is 13 amino acids. V was trimmed by 7 bases and J by 3 bases, leaving 11 bases between them. Germline CDR1 reads SGHRS; CDR2 reads YFSETQ. CDR3 loop: CASRTDFNQPQHF. CDR3 in DNA: TGCGCCAGCCGGACAGATTTCAATCAGCCCCAGCATTTT.

A single count supports this clone. The J gene is TRBJ2-1, the V gene TRBV28; 7 bases align to TRBD2. V trimming: 6 bases; J trimming: 8 bases; junction bases outside the gene matches: 10. This CDR3 is 14 amino acids long. The V gene's germline CDR1 is MDHEN and CDR2 SYDVKM. CDR3 bases: TGTGCCAGCAGGTTCGACTTGGGGGGGGATGAGCAGTTCTTC. As protein: CASRFDLGGDEQFF.

This clone was found once. Other nucleotide sequences from this sample produce the same CDR3. This rearrangement joins TRBV5-1 to TRBJ2-1, with 9 bases that match TRBD2. Germline-derived CDR1 and CDR2 are SGHRS and YFSETQ. V lost 1 base to trimming and J lost 3 bases; unmatched junction nucleotides: 5. The CDR3 length is 16 residues. The CDR3 DNA sequence: TGCGCCAGCAGCTTGTTAGCGGGAGACGGCTACAATGAGCAGTTCTTC. Protein sequence: CASSLLAGDGYNEQFF.

The chain has TRBV18 and TRBJ1-2, with a tentative D call TRBD1 (6 bases). The CDR3 spans 17 residues. Germline V gene sequence: CDR1 KGHSH, CDR2 LQKENI. Trimming took 4 bases from V and 10 from J, leaving 28 bases between them. The CDR3: CASSLSGESALKDDYTF. The CDR3 nucleotides read TGTGCCAGCTCACTATCAGGGGAGTCAGCCCTTAAAGATGACTACACCTTC. The whole variable domain, filled in from reference TRBV18 and TRBJ1-2, reads NAGVMQNPRHLVRRRGQEARLRCSPMKGHSHVYWYRQLPEEGLKFMVYLQKENIIDESGMPKERFSAEFPKEGPSILRIQQVVRGDSAAYFCASSLSGESALKDDYTFGSGTRLTVV.